The 27 T cell receptor beta chains below all came from one sample that was sequenced in a study of CD4+ T cells in melanoma (dated 2022 in TCRdb). Libraries were constructed by the immunoSEQ multiplex PCR assay. TCRdb retrieved this table from immuneACCESS and kept in-frame rearrangements only. Not all clones are present; in checked studies, unresolved V genes account for under half, and no reason is known for the remainder. Within this sample are over 100,000 clones, with roughly 90% of them counted one time only. The ten largest account for around 3% of the sample. The sequenced sample consisted of peripheral blood. These receptors were taken from a human donor with melanoma.

The CDR3 reads CASSKGGDIKIPWQETQYF. The CDR3 coding sequence is TGTGCCAGCAGTAAAGGCGGGGACATCAAAATCCCCTGGCAAGAGACCCAGTACTTC. V is TRBV6-7 and J is TRBJ2-5, with D perhaps given as TRBD1 or TRBD2 (6 bases each). TRBV6-7 falls under the ORF class, with uncertain function. The length of the CDR3 is 19 residues. Deletions cut 5 bases from V and 2 bases from J, with 27 bases between.

This rearrangement joins TRBV6-5 to TRBJ1-2, with 9 positions matching TRBD1. Germline V lookup: CDR1 MNHEY, CDR2 SVGAGI. With 7 bases clipped from V and 4 bases from J, the junction kept 7 bases outside the gene matches. The CDR3 consists of 14 residues. Written as DNA, the CDR3 is TGTGCCAGCACCCGGACAGGGGAGGTCTATGGCTACACCTTC. Translation gives CASTRTGEVYGYTF.

This clone appeared once. The genes are TRBV5-1 and TRBJ1-1; D uncertain. Trimming stripped 0 bases from V and 5 bases from J, with 14 bases between. The CDR3 sequence is 15 residues long. The germline gives CDR1 SGHRS, CDR2 YFSETQ. CDR3 bases: TGCGCCAGCAGCTTGGGTTGGGTAGGGTGGACTGAAGCTTTCTTT. It is translated as CASSLGWVGWTEAFF.

This chain connects TRBV11-3 to TRBJ2-5; no reliable D call. Trimming pared 0 bases from V and 5 bases from J, leaving 4 bases between. From germline, CDR1 is SGHNT and CDR2 YENEEA. This CDR3 is 12 amino acids long. The CDR3 here is CASSLDSETQYF. As DNA, the CDR3 is TGTGCCAGCAGCTTAGATTCCGAGACCCAGTACTTC.

On this clone itself: Within the sample, other DNA sequences also encode this same CDR3. The V gene is TRBV5-5, the J gene TRBJ1-1, with D hard to call. Trimming took 0 bases from V and 4 from J, leaving 7 bases between them. Germline values: CDR1 SGHKS, CDR2 YYEKEE (reference sequence). The CDR3 sequence is 13 residues long. DNA of the CDR3: TGTGCCAGCAGCTTGGGTACTGGCACTGAAGCTTTCTTT. Protein product: CASSLGTGTEAFF.

The genes are TRBV5-1 and TRBJ2-2; a possible D gene is TRBD1 (6 bases). Germline lookup yields CDR1 SGHRS and CDR2 YFSETQ. V was cut by 0 bases and J by 4 bases, with 10 bases left in between. The CDR3 length is 15 residues. The CDR3 here is CASSLDWTATGELFF. Here the CDR3 DNA reads TGCGCCAGCAGCTTGGATTGGACAGCCACCGGGGAGCTGTTTTTT.

V gene TRBV7-6 combines with J gene TRBJ2-1; D gene ambiguous. Germline lookup yields CDR1 SGHVS and CDR2 FNYEAQ. Trimming took off 5 bases at V and 8 bases at J, with 10 bases between the two ends. CDR3 length equals 12 residues. The CDR3 coding sequence is TGTGCCAGCAGCGGAGCTTCTGATGAGCAGTTCTTC. The encoded protein is CASSGASDEQFF. Filled out from reference TRBV7-6 and TRBJ2-1, the complete variable domain reads GAGVSQSPRYKVTKRGQDVALRCDPISGHVSLYWYRQALGQGPEFLTYFNYEAQQDKSGLPNDRFSAERPEGSISTLTIQRTEQRDSAMYRCASSGASDEQFFGPGTRLTVL.

The gene calls are TRBV10-3 and TRBJ1-5; 12 positions agree with TRBD1. This CDR3 region has 17 residues. Germline assignment: CDR1 ENHRY and CDR2 SYGVKD. The V and J ends lost 2 bases and 7 bases, in that order; junction bases with no gene match: 9. The CDR3 loop reads CAISETTGTGGEQPQHF. The CDR3 nucleotides read TGTGCCATCAGTGAGACTACCGGGACAGGGGGCGAGCAGCCCCAGCATTTT.

This chain links TRBV29-1 with TRBJ2-3, with 10 bases identical to TRBD2. V trimming: 0 bases; J trimming: 1 base; junction bases outside the gene matches: 1. The CDR3 spans 15 residues. The germline V gene encodes CDR1 SQVTM and CDR2 ANQGSEA. The CDR3 reads CSVEDLAGGTDTQYF. CDR3 in DNA: TGCAGCGTTGAAGATCTAGCGGGAGGCACAGATACGCAGTATTTT.

V usage is TRBV5-6 and J usage is TRBJ2-5; 12 bases are shared with TRBD2. The germline CDR1 and CDR2 sequences are SGHDT and YYEEEE. Trimming at V came to 3 bases and at J to 5 bases, leaving 2 bases not matched to a gene. The CDR3 sequence is 14 residues long. The CDR3 DNA reads as TGTGCCAGCAGCTCTAGCGGGAGGGTCGAGACCCAGTACTTC. Translated: CASSSSGRVETQYF.

The chain combines TRBV7-9 with TRBJ1-1, with unresolved D. CDR1 and CDR2 (germline): SEHNR, FQNEAQ (reference sequence). CDR3 length: 12 residues. V dropped 3 bases and J dropped 7 bases, with 9 bases sitting between them. CDR3 loop: CASSLKDVEAFF. The CDR3 DNA sequence: TGTGCCAGCAGCTTGAAGGACGTTGAAGCTTTCTTT.

The chain uses TRBV4-2 and TRBJ2-7, with TRBD2 matching 8 bases. J was trimmed by 6 bases and V by 0 bases; bases with no gene match: 10. The CDR3 totals 16 residues. CDR1 and CDR2 (germline): LGHNA, YNFKEQ. Here the CDR3 DNA reads TGTGCCAGCAGCCAAGATCTGGTCCTAGCGGGTGTCGAGCAGTACTTC. Translating it yields CASSQDLVLAGVEQYF.

This chain joins TRBV19 and TRBJ2-7; TRBD2 matches at 13 bases. CDR3 size: 17 residues. CDR1 LNHDA and CDR2 SQIVND come from the germline V gene (reference sequence). J was trimmed by 1 base and V by 7 bases; bases with no gene match: 10. The CDR3: CASTNGLAGAPSYEQYF. The CDR3 DNA is TGTGCCAGTACTAATGGACTAGCGGGGGCCCCTTCCTACGAGCAGTACTTC.

The J gene is TRBJ2-5, the V gene TRBV30; 10 bases align to TRBD2. Germline values: CDR1 GTSNPN, CDR2 SVGIG (reference sequence). The CDR3 sequence is 14 residues long. The V gene end was trimmed by 1 base and the J gene end by 7 bases; junction bases not matched to a gene: 6. CDR3 sequence: CAWSGSGGGRTQYF. The DNA for the CDR3 is TGTGCCTGGAGTGGAAGCGGGGGGGGGAGGACCCAGTACTTC.

This rearrangement joins TRBV10-3 to TRBJ1-2; D is unclear. Germline V gives CDR1 ENHRY, CDR2 SYGVKD. The CDR3 covers 12 residues. The V end was cut by 9 bases, the J end by 1 base, with 9 bases between. The CDR3 is CAIGPDNYGYTF. CDR3 nucleotides: TGTGCCATAGGGCCTGATAACTATGGCTACACCTTC.

The V and J genes are TRBV7-8 and TRBJ1-4; tentatively, D is TRBD1 (6 bases). CDR1 SGHVS and CDR2 FQNEAQ come from the germline V gene. This CDR3 comprises 15 residues. Trimming cost V 1 base and J 8 bases, with 14 bases left between them. CDR3 sequence: CASSLVQGRGEKLFF. In DNA form, the CDR3 reads TGTGCCAGCAGCTTAGTTCAGGGGAGAGGGGAAAAACTGTTTTTT.

This rearrangement joins TRBV4-1 to TRBJ2-1; 9 bases are shared with TRBD2. J gave up 6 bases and V 6 bases, and 6 bases lay outside the gene matches. The CDR3 sequence is 14 residues long. Germline V lookup: CDR1 MGHRA, CDR2 YSYEKL. CDR3 loop: CASSQREDSNEQFF. The CDR3 DNA reads as TGCGCCAGCAGTCAGCGGGAGGACTCCAATGAGCAGTTCTTC.

This chain connects TRBV5-1 to TRBJ2-5, with a weak D call TRBD1 (6 bases). The V gene's germline CDR1 is SGHRS and CDR2 YFSETQ. The CDR3 sequence is 14 residues long. V lost 2 bases and J lost 5, with 13 bases in between. The CDR3 nucleotides read TGCGCCAGCAGCTTACCAGGGGCGATGGAGACCCAGTACTTC. This sequence encodes CASSLPGAMETQYF.

The chain recombines TRBV4-3 with TRBJ1-2; D is undetermined. V was cut by 4 bases and J by 3 bases, with 15 bases left in between. The CDR3 totals 15 residues. The germline V gene has CDR1 LGHNA and CDR2 YSLEER. The CDR3 protein is CASSPYGAGDYGYTF. CDR3 DNA: TGCGCCAGCAGCCCGTACGGTGCGGGAGACTATGGCTACACCTTC.

The rearrangement joins TRBV25-1 to TRBJ2-3; 7 bases line up with TRBD1. This CDR3 is 16 amino acids long. In germline, CDR1 is MGHDK, CDR2 SYGVNS. The trim removed 6 bases at V and 0 bases at J, leaving 9 bases unmatched. CDR3 in amino acids: CASSLTGQSSTDTQYF. The DNA of the CDR3 is TGTGCCAGCAGCCTCACGGGACAGTCAAGCACAGATACGCAGTATTTT.

The chain carries TRBV6-5 and TRBJ2-3; no clear D gene. The CDR3 runs 12 residues. Germline V gene lookup returns CDR1 MNHEY and CDR2 SVGAGI. V was trimmed by 6 bases and J by 3 bases, leaving 7 bases between them. CDR3 in DNA: TGTGCCAGCAGGGCGTTGACAGATACGCAGTATTTT. This codes for CASRALTDTQYF.

The rearrangement links TRBV27 to TRBJ2-2; 9 bases map to TRBD2. Per germline, CDR1 MNHEY and CDR2 SMNVEV (reference sequence). J was trimmed by 4 bases and V by 5 bases; bases with no gene match: 8. The CDR3 runs 16 residues. In DNA form, the CDR3 reads TGTGCCAGCAGTGGGGACAGCGGGAGGATCACCGGGGAGCTGTTTTTT. Its translation: CASSGDSGRITGELFF.

The V gene is TRBV9, the J gene TRBJ2-1; D is perhaps TRBD2 (6 bases). Germline V gives CDR1 SGDLS, CDR2 YYNGEE. Trimming took off 3 bases at V and 10 bases at J, with 17 bases between the two ends. This CDR3 contains 14 residues. The CDR3 loop is CASSAGRGGWEQFF. The CDR3, as DNA: TGTGCCAGCAGCGCGGGGCGGGGAGGATGGGAGCAGTTCTTC. The complete variable domain, with remaining parts taken from reference TRBV9 and TRBJ2-1, reads DSGVTQTPKHLITATGQRVTLRCSPRSGDLSVYWYQQSLDQGLQFLIQYYNGEERAKGNILERFSAQQFPDLHSELNLSSLELGDSALYFCASSAGRGGWEQFFGPGTRLTVL.

This chain links TRBV15 with TRBJ2-2; D call uncertain. Germline V gene lookup returns CDR1 LNHNV and CDR2 YYDKDF (reference sequence). Trimming shortened V by 1 base and J by 3 bases, and 6 bases separated the two germline ends. The CDR3 sequence is 14 residues long. CDR3 sequence: CATSRGRYTGELFF. CDR3 sequence (DNA): TGTGCCACCAGCAGAGGTCGGTACACCGGGGAGCTGTTTTTT.

The rearrangement joins TRBV27 to TRBJ2-1; D call uncertain. Per germline, CDR1 MNHEY and CDR2 SMNVEV (reference sequence). This CDR3 is 15 amino acids long. Trimming pared 2 bases from V and 0 bases from J, leaving 8 bases between. This CDR3 reads CASSLGGFSYNEQFF. CDR3 nucleotide sequence: TGTGCCAGCAGTTTAGGTGGGTTCTCCTACAATGAGCAGTTCTTC.

This chain uses TRBV28 with TRBJ2-7; D ambiguous. The CDR3 spans 11 residues. Germline CDR1 is MDHEN and CDR2 is SYDVKM. V lost 5 bases, J lost 3 bases, and 5 bases lay in between. CDR3 sequence: CASSGLYEQYF. CDR3 sequence (DNA): TGTGCCAGCAGTGGGCTCTACGAGCAGTACTTC. The full variable domain, completed using reference TRBV28 and TRBJ2-7, is DVKVTQSSRYLVKRTGEKVFLECVQDMDHENMFWYRQDPGLGLRLIYFSYDVKMKEKGDIPEGYSVSREKKERFSLILESASTNQTSMYLCASSGLYEQYFGPGTRLTVT.

In this sample, this clone turned up a few times. J is TRBJ1-4 and V is TRBV5-1; 8 positions match TRBD1. The V and J ends lost 1 base and 8 bases, in that order; junction bases with no gene match: 7. The V gene's germline CDR1 is SGHRS and CDR2 YFSETQ. The CDR3 consists of 15 residues. The CDR3 bases are TGCGCCAGCAGCTTGCGACCGACAGGGGAAGAAAAACTGTTTTTT. Its translation is CASSLRPTGEEKLFF. The full variable domain, with the rest looked up from reference TRBV5-1 and TRBJ1-4, is KAGVTQTPRYLIKTRGQQVTLSCSPISGHRSVSWYQQTPGQGLQFLFEYFSETQRNKGNFPGRFSGRQFSNSRSEMNVSTLELGDSALYLCASSLRPTGEEKLFFGSGTQLSVL.